A single sample is the source of the 8 T cell receptor beta chains below, sequenced in a study of shared clonotypes between healthy human individuals. Here immunoSEQ multiplex PCR was the method, and the copy in TCRdb shows in-frame clones only, minus some. Of about 2.4 million clones detected, 85% to 95% appear once; the ten largest clones hold about 0.13%. Sequencing used naive CD4+ T cells sorted from blood. The subset: CD45RA+ positively selected. These receptors were taken from a man younger than 35 in good health.

The chain couples TRBV30 to TRBJ2-1; 7 bases are shared with TRBD1. The germline V gene has CDR1 GTSNPN and CDR2 SVGIG (reference sequence). Trimming at V came to 3 bases and at J to 0 bases, leaving 11 bases not matched to a gene. The CDR3 totals 17 residues. In nucleotides, the CDR3 is TGTGCCTGGAGCCTATCCAGGGGGTGGTACTCCTACAATGAGCAGTTCTTC. The encoded protein is CAWSLSRGWYSYNEQFF.

This chain uses TRBV5-5 with TRBJ2-1, with D possibly TRBD1 on 6 matching bases. The CDR3 runs 16 residues. The V gene's germline CDR1 is SGHKS and CDR2 YYEKEE (reference sequence). The germline V and J ends were trimmed by 3 bases and 6 bases, with 19 bases remaining between them. The DNA for the CDR3 is TGTGCCAGCAGCTCCCCGGGACACCGACGGGGCAATGAGCAGTTCTTC. Translated: CASSSPGHRRGNEQFF.

In regard to this clone: This same CDR3 is encoded by further DNA sequences in the sample. The chain recombines TRBV7-8 with TRBJ1-1; D unclear. V was pared by 5 bases and J by 0 bases, with 13 bases between. Germline V gene sequence: CDR1 SGHVS, CDR2 FQNEAQ. The CDR3 sequence is 15 residues long. CDR3 in DNA: TGTGCCAGCAGCCCCCGGGGAGGGCTGAACACTGAAGCTTTCTTT. It encodes CASSPRGGLNTEAFF.

This chain uses TRBV7-9 with TRBJ2-1, with a possible D match to TRBD2 (5 bases). This CDR3 is built from 16 residues. Between the trimmed V and J ends, which lost 2 bases and 3 bases, there was a span of 14 bases. Germline V gives CDR1 SEHNR, CDR2 FQNEAQ (reference sequence). The CDR3 reads CASSLSSSQHYNEQFF. Written as DNA, the CDR3 is TGTGCCAGCAGCTTAAGCTCTAGCCAGCACTACAATGAGCAGTTCTTC.

As concerns this clone: In the same sample, other DNA sequences code for this CDR3. The rearrangement joins TRBV19 to TRBJ2-7, with D possibly TRBD1 on 6 matching bases. Trimming left V 4 bases short and J 2 bases short, with 9 bases between. The germline gives CDR1 LNHDA, CDR2 SQIVND (reference sequence). The CDR3 has 13 residues. The CDR3 region is CASSTGTPYEQYF. The CDR3 nucleotides read TGTGCCAGTAGTACCGGGACACCCTACGAGCAGTACTTC. Variable domain in full (rest from reference TRBV19 and TRBJ2-7): DGGITQSPKYLFRKEGQNVTLSCEQNLNHDAMYWYRQDPGQGLRLIYYSQIVNDFQKGDIAEGYSVSREKKESFPLTVTSAQKNPTAFYLCASSTGTPYEQYFGPGTRLTVT.

This sequence joins TRBV6-1 and TRBJ2-1, with D uncertain. Trimming stripped 2 bases from V and 5 bases from J, with 19 bases between. CDR1 and CDR2 from the germline V gene are MNHNS and SASEGT. The CDR3 is made up of 17 amino acids. Here the CDR3 DNA reads TGTGCCAGCAGTGAAAGAGCAGGCATGAATAAAAACAATGAGCAGTTCTTC. As protein: CASSERAGMNKNNEQFF.

This sequence joins TRBV9 and TRBJ1-3; the D is unclear. Germline CDR1 reads SGDLS; CDR2 reads YYNGEE. This CDR3 is built from 13 residues. Trimming removed 4 bases at V and 0 bases at J, with 5 bases between. CDR3 nucleotide sequence: TGTGCCAGCAGCAAGCCCTCTGGAAACACCATATATTTT. It yields the protein CASSKPSGNTIYF.

This clone was recorded only once. CDR3 nucleotides: TGTGCCAGCAGCTTGACACTAGCGGGAGCAGATACGCAGTATTTT. This gives the protein CASSLTLAGADTQYF. This rearrangement joins TRBV5-6 to TRBJ2-3, with TRBD2 matching 11 bases. Germline assignment: CDR1 SGHDT and CDR2 YYEEEE. The CDR3 extends over 15 amino acids. V trimming: 1 base; J trimming: 4 bases; junction bases outside the gene matches: 2.